This TCR beta chain comes out of a study of blood T cells in healthy people across ages. About the research overall: Template switching picked up about one barcoded beta molecule for each two T cells.

This CDR3 spans 17 amino acids. Germline V gives CDR1 SGHVS, CDR2 FQNEAQ. Deletions cut 2 bases from V and 2 bases from J, with 16 bases between. Primed by a sample-barcoded 5' primer and a J-beta primer mix, a second PCR proceeded for about 7 to 11 cycles. MiXCR, run by TCRdb on the 5' RACE reads, gives a single entry per CDR3 protein. The data contain some 860,000 distinct CDR3 sequences, around 50% of them singletons. The chain combines TRBV7-8 with TRBJ2-1; D gene unclear. The TCR sequence derives from a middle-aged man in good health. The sequencing sample was made of blood. CDR3 sequence reads: CASSLIGRGEPYNEQFF. The CDR3 DNA is TGTGCCAGCAGCTTAATCGGGCGCGGAGAGCCCTACAATGAGCAGTTCTTC.